The T cell receptor (beta chain) under discussion was sequenced for a study of T cells in Graves' hyperthyroidism and ophthalmopathy. General study findings and limits: Through a model of 13 V-J features, ophthalmopathy was separated from stable hyperthyroidism. The model forecast ophthalmopathy, anticipating it by a median around 6.5 months before onset.

Details on this clonotype: Its antigen is currently unknown.

TCR beta CDR3 regions were amplified from RNA transcripts. Initially, a first-round RT-PCR of the TCR CDR3 employed the HTBI primer set. TCRdb re-called the multiplex PCR reads with MiXCR, one entry per CDR3 protein. The sample holds approximately 530,000 distinct CDR3 sequences, just under 20% seen once. CDR1 and CDR2 (germline): MDHEN, SYDVKM. The CDR3 is 14 amino acids. With V trimmed by 2 bases and J by 6 bases, 6 bases remained unmatched. The chain links TRBV28 to TRBJ1-2, with TRBD1 matching over 7 bases. The TCR comes from a man aged 35-49 years with Graves' ophthalmopathy. Sample: blood. The CDR3 bases are TGTGCCAGCAGTTTAAGGGGGCTTTTCAATGGCTACACCTTC. Its protein is CASSLRGLFNGYTF.